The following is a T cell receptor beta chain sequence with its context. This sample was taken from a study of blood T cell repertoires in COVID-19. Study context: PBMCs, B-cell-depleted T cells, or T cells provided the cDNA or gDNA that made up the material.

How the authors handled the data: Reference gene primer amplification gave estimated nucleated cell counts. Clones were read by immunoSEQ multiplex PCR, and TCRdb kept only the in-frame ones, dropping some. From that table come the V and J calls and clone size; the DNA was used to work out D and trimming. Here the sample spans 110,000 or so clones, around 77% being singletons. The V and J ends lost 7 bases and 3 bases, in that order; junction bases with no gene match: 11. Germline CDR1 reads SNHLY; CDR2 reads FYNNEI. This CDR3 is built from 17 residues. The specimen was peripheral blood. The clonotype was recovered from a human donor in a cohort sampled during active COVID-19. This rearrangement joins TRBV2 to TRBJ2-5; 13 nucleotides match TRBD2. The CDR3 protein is CASTPVTSGGVEETQYF. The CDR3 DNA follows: TGTGCCAGCACCCCCGTTACTAGCGGGGGGGTTGAAGAGACCCAGTACTTC.